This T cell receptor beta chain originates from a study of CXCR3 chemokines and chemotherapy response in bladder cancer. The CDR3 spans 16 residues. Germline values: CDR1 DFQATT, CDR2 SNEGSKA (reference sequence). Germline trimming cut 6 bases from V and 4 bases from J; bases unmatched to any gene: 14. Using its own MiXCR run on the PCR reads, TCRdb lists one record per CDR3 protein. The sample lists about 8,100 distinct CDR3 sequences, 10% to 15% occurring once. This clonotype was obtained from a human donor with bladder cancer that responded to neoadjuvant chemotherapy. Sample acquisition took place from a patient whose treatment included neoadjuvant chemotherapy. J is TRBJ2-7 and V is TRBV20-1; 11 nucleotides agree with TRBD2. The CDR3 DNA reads TGCAGTGCCCGCCTACCCGGGACTAGCGGTAAATACGAGCAGTACTTC. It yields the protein CSARLPGTSGKYEQYF.